Below, 21 T cell receptor beta chains from the same sample are listed, as sequenced in a study of early T cells in non-severe SARS-CoV-2 infection. Via MiXCR, TCRdb re-called the 5' RACE reads, giving one row per CDR3 protein. Found here are about 58,000 distinct CDR3 sequences, approximately 13% of them singletons; the top ten hold less than 4.5%. Material for sequencing was whole blood. The source is an adult who was a healthcare worker with PCR-confirmed SARS-CoV-2 infection or an uninfected control (not recorded which).

In DNA form, the CDR3 reads TGTGCCAGCAGCCGGACGAGGGCTAGCGGGAGCTCCTACGAGCAGTACTTC. Residues: CASSRTRASGSSYEQYF. This chain connects TRBV3-1 to TRBJ2-7; 10 nucleotides agree with TRBD2. V was clipped by 4 bases and J by 0 bases; unmatched bases: 9. The length of the CDR3 is 17 residues. Germline V lookup: CDR1 LGHDT, CDR2 YNNKEL (reference sequence).

This chain joins TRBV10-3 and TRBJ2-1, with D tentatively TRBD2 (6 bases). CDR3 length: 16 residues. V lost 0 bases and J lost 7, with 16 bases in between. Germline V lookup: CDR1 ENHRY, CDR2 SYGVKD. The CDR3 region is CAISESGSGRVNEQFF. CDR3 DNA: TGTGCCATCAGTGAGTCGGGTAGCGGAAGGGTAAATGAGCAGTTCTTC.

A few counts support this clonotype. The chain has TRBV12-3 or TRBV12-4 and TRBJ2-7; tentatively, D is TRBD2 (6 bases). The CDR3 is 15 residues long. V was trimmed by 6 bases and J by 7 bases, leaving 22 bases between them. For the CDR3, the DNA is TGTGCCAGCAGCCCCCCCCGGGAGAGGGCTCGTGAGCAGTACTTC. Translation: CASSPPRERAREQYF.

This clonotype was counted between two and nine times. V is TRBV4-1 and J is TRBJ1-3, with TRBD1 as a possible D gene (5 bases). Germline values: CDR1 MGHRA, CDR2 YSYEKL. This CDR3 has 15 residues. V gave up 0 bases and J gave up 4 bases, with 10 bases separating them. The CDR3 coding sequence is TGCGCCAGCAGCCAAGATCCCGGGGCCGGAAACACCATATATTTT. Translated: CASSQDPGAGNTIYF.

The genes are TRBV28 and TRBJ1-2, with 7 bases aligning to TRBD1. CDR3 length: 13 amino acids. Germline loops: CDR1 MDHEN, CDR2 SYDVKM. Germline trimming cut 6 bases from V and 7 bases from J; bases unmatched to any gene: 8. CDR3 bases: TGTGCCAGCAGGAGAGGGACAGATGCTGGCTACACCTTC. Protein sequence: CASRRGTDAGYTF.

This clonotype showed up many times. The V gene is TRBV11-1, the J gene TRBJ2-1; D perhaps matches TRBD2 (6 bases). CDR3 length equals 15 residues. Deletions cut 2 bases from V and 0 bases from J, with 8 bases between. Germline assignment: CDR1 SGHAT and CDR2 FQDESV (reference sequence). The CDR3 nucleotides are TGTGCCAGCAGCTTACAGCGGGTCTCCTACAATGAGCAGTTCTTC. Protein sequence: CASSLQRVSYNEQFF. The full variable domain, its missing parts supplied by reference TRBV11-1 and TRBJ2-1, is EAEVAQSPRYKITEKSQAVAFWCDPISGHATLYWYRQILGQGPELLVQFQDESVVDDSQLPKDRFSAERLKGVDSTLKIQPAELGDSAMYLCASSLQRVSYNEQFFGPGTRLTVL.

This sequence joins TRBV19 and TRBJ2-1; D is ambiguous. V was cut by 3 bases and J by 8 bases, with 11 bases left in between. Germline V gene lookup returns CDR1 LNHDA and CDR2 SQIVND (reference sequence). The CDR3 covers 13 residues. The CDR3 sequence is CASSMNEGYEQFF. DNA of the CDR3: TGTGCCAGTAGTATGAATGAAGGTTATGAGCAGTTCTTC.

This clonotype came up a few times. The V and J genes are TRBV2 and TRBJ2-7; 7 bases align to TRBD2. The CDR3 contains 13 residues. Germline V gene lookup returns CDR1 SNHLY and CDR2 FYNNEI. With V trimmed by 6 bases and J by 6 bases, 8 bases remained unmatched. DNA of the CDR3: TGTGCCAGCAGCCAAAGCGGGACGGGCGAGCAGTACTTC. Protein: CASSQSGTGEQYF.

This chain joins TRBV3-1 and TRBJ2-1; maybe TRBD2 (6 bases). V was shortened by 1 base and J by 4 bases, with 8 bases between the two germline ends. The CDR3 consists of 14 residues. Looked up from germline, CDR1 is LGHDT and CDR2 is YNNKEL (reference sequence). As DNA, the CDR3 is TGTGCCAGCAGCCAAGTTCGGGGGTACAATGAGCAGTTCTTC. Protein sequence: CASSQVRGYNEQFF.

CDR3 residues: CSVRRGGQETQYF. CDR3 coding DNA: TGCAGCGTCAGAAGGGGGGGGCAAGAGACCCAGTACTTC. The chain employs TRBV29-1 and TRBJ2-5; possibly TRBD2 for D (7 bases). Germline V gene lookup returns CDR1 SQVTM and CDR2 ANQGSEA. The CDR3 spans 13 residues. V was trimmed by 6 bases and J by 2 bases, leaving 13 bases between them. Drawing the rest from reference TRBV29-1 and TRBJ2-5, the complete variable domain is SAVISQKPSRDICQRGTSLTIQCQVDSQVTMMFWYRQQPGQSLTLIATANQGSEATYESGFVIDKFPISRPNLTFSTLTVSNMSPEDSSIYLCSVRRGGQETQYFGPGTRLLVL.

This clonotype appeared a few times. The V and J genes are TRBV20-1 and TRBJ2-3; tentatively, D is TRBD2 (6 bases). CDR3 length: 14 residues. Trimming removed 6 bases at V and 1 base at J, with 14 bases between. The germline V gene encodes CDR1 DFQATT and CDR2 SNEGSKA (reference sequence). Here the CDR3 reads CSAPDSSGTDTQYF. In DNA, the CDR3 is TGCAGTGCCCCGGACTCTAGCGGCACAGATACGCAGTATTTT.

This chain connects TRBV18 to TRBJ2-2; D is perhaps TRBD2 (7 bases). Germline V gene lookup returns CDR1 KGHSH and CDR2 LQKENI. Trimming pared 2 bases from V and 1 base from J, leaving 14 bases between. This CDR3 comprises 17 residues. CDR3 loop: CASSPLGGGLNTGELFF. CDR3 DNA sequence: TGTGCCAGCTCACCATTAGGCGGGGGCCTGAACACCGGGGAGCTGTTTTTT.

This clonotype showed up many times. The chain links TRBV5-6 to TRBJ1-1; perhaps TRBD1 as D (5 bases). V dropped 4 bases and J dropped 4 bases, with 14 bases sitting between them. In germline, CDR1 is SGHDT, CDR2 YYEEEE. CDR3 length equals 14 residues. The CDR3 region is CASSRGDGGTEAFF. Here the CDR3 DNA reads TGTGCCAGCAGCCGCGGGGACGGCGGCACTGAAGCTTTCTTT.

This clonotype was seen ten or more times. The rearrangement uses TRBV5-6 and TRBJ1-1, with D uncertain. Germline lookup yields CDR1 SGHDT and CDR2 YYEEEE. Trimming pared 4 bases from V and 7 bases from J, leaving 11 bases between. This CDR3 region has 12 residues. CDR3 sequence reads: CASSPMGSEAFF. The DNA of the CDR3 is TGTGCCAGCAGCCCGATGGGAAGTGAAGCTTTCTTT.

This clonotype was picked up a small number of times. The CDR3 reads CASSYSRQGANGYTF. The CDR3 bases are TGTGCCAGCAGTTACTCGAGACAGGGGGCAAATGGCTACACCTTC. This rearrangement joins TRBV6-6 to TRBJ1-2, with TRBD1 identical over 10 bases. Germline V gene lookup returns CDR1 MNHNY and CDR2 SVGAGI (reference sequence). The CDR3 has 15 residues. With 0 bases clipped from V and 6 bases from J, the junction kept 4 bases outside the gene matches.

The table lists this clonotype with a few counts. J is TRBJ1-6 and V is TRBV20-1; 8 bases agree with TRBD1. The trim removed 5 bases at V and 10 bases at J, leaving 7 bases unmatched. The length of the CDR3 is 13 residues. Germline lookup yields CDR1 DFQATT and CDR2 SNEGSKA (reference sequence). This CDR3 reads CSAHRTGQSPLHF. The CDR3 DNA is TGCAGTGCTCATCGGACAGGGCAGTCACCCCTCCACTTT.

This clonotype was counted only a few times. The V gene is TRBV11-2, the J gene TRBJ1-1; D not resolved. This CDR3 has 14 amino acids. Germline CDR1 and CDR2: SGHAT and FQNNGV. Trimming removed 5 bases from V and 4 bases from J, with 14 bases in between. The CDR3 DNA sequence: TGTGCCAGCAGCCTTCGGATGGAATCCACTGAAGCTTTCTTT. Its translation is CASSLRMESTEAFF.

This clonotype was found a few times. The chain couples TRBV20-1 to TRBJ1-5; D remains unclear. V dropped 0 bases and J dropped 2 bases, with 14 bases sitting between them. This CDR3 has 16 amino acids. Germline CDR1 is DFQATT and CDR2 is SNEGSKA (reference sequence). The CDR3 reads CSARDRHRGRNQPQHF. CDR3 DNA: TGCAGTGCTAGAGATCGACACCGTGGGCGCAATCAGCCCCAGCATTTT.

This clonotype was counted at least ten times. The CDR3: CASSRDSGLSYEQYF. CDR3 DNA sequence: TGTGCCAGCAGCCGGGACAGCGGTTTATCCTACGAGCAGTACTTC. The gene calls are TRBV3-1 and TRBJ2-7; 7 bases agree with TRBD1. The germline gives CDR1 LGHDT, CDR2 YNNKEL (reference sequence). The CDR3 totals 15 residues. V lost 4 bases to trimming and J lost 1 base; unmatched junction nucleotides: 7.

This clonotype was found a few times. The chain carries TRBV6-4 and TRBJ2-3, with D hard to call. In germline, CDR1 is MRHNA, CDR2 SNTAGT. This CDR3 contains 14 residues. V dropped 2 bases and J dropped 2 bases, with 8 bases sitting between them. The chain's CDR3 is CASSDNGATDTQYF. DNA of the CDR3: TGTGCCAGCAGTGACAACGGCGCCACAGATACGCAGTATTTT.

This clonotype has only a few counts. The genes are TRBV20-1 and TRBJ1-2, with 9 positions matching TRBD1. Germline values: CDR1 DFQATT, CDR2 SNEGSKA (reference sequence). The CDR3 runs 14 residues. Trimming at V came to 3 bases and at J to 4 bases, leaving 6 bases not matched to a gene. CDR3 sequence: CSARAGTGTYGYTF. CDR3 bases: TGCAGTGCTAGGGCCGGGACAGGGACCTATGGCTACACCTTC.